This entry lists 3 T cell receptor beta chains sequenced from one sample in a study of blood T cell repertoires in COVID-19. Assay: immunoSEQ multiplex PCR; the TCRdb copy retains only in-frame clones and omits some. In the table there are about 140,000 clones, over 75% of which are singletons. Material for sequencing was peripheral blood. These receptors were collected from a man aged 50 to 59 with acute or convalescent COVID-19.

J is TRBJ2-7 and V is TRBV6-5; maybe TRBD2 (5 bases). V lost 2 bases, J lost 3 bases, and 11 bases lay in between. The CDR3 is 14 residues long. Germline V gene data show CDR1 as MNHEY and CDR2 as SVGAGI. The CDR3 loop is CASSYGLGSYEQYF. CDR3 in DNA: TGTGCCAGCAGTTACGGATTGGGGAGCTACGAGCAGTACTTC.

The V call is TRBV24-1, the J call TRBJ2-6; D is possibly TRBD1 (5 bases). Germline CDR1 KGHDR, CDR2 SFDVKD. The CDR3 extends over 18 amino acids. V was clipped by 4 bases and J by 0 bases, with 15 bases between them. The CDR3 reads CATSEVTERLSGANVLTF. CDR3 in DNA: TGTGCCACCAGTGAAGTGACAGAGCGACTCTCTGGGGCCAACGTCCTGACTTTC.

This clone has a handful of counts. The chain recombines TRBV6-5 with TRBJ1-5; no clear D gene. V lost 4 bases, J lost 2 bases, and 9 bases lay in between. The germline V gene encodes CDR1 MNHEY and CDR2 SVGAGI. The CDR3 is 14 amino acids. The CDR3 DNA follows: TGTGCCAGCAGTTTAGACAACGGCAATCAGCCCCAGCATTTT. Its protein is CASSLDNGNQPQHF.